The 21 T cell receptor beta chains below all came from one sample that was sequenced in a study of shared clonotypes between healthy human individuals. Some clones are missing from TCRdb's copy, which holds only in-frame ones; the method was immunoSEQ multiplex PCR. The sample lists about 470,000 clones, more than 75% seen once, with about 13% in the top ten. Sequencing used PBMCs. Every receptor here comes from a middle-aged woman in good health. Some clones in this sample may be carry-over from other donors' samples.

V is TRBV5-5 and J is TRBJ1-1; D unresolved. Trimming shortened V by 4 bases and J by 1 base, and 5 bases separated the two germline ends. Germline V gene lookup returns CDR1 SGHKS and CDR2 YYEKEE (reference sequence). CDR3 length: 12 amino acids. CDR3 nucleotides: TGTGCCAGCAGCCTGACGAACACTGAAGCTTTCTTT. It translates to CASSLTNTEAFF.

A word on this clone: A much larger clone sits a single nucleotide away, making a read error possible. The genes are TRBV7-2 and TRBJ1-1; no clear D. Trimming left V 1 base short and J 1 base short, with 7 bases between. The CDR3 covers 14 residues. Per germline, CDR1 SGHTA and CDR2 FQGNSA. In DNA form, the CDR3 reads TGTGCCAGCAGCTTAGTTGGTGAGAACACTGAAGCTTTCTTT. Translation: CASSLVGENTEAFF.

This clone has only one observation. The V gene is TRBV27, the J gene TRBJ1-1; possibly TRBD1 for D (6 bases). The CDR3 length is 16 residues. V lost 0 bases to trimming and J lost 1 base, with 12 bases between them. Germline V gene sequence: CDR1 MNHEY, CDR2 SMNVEV (reference sequence). This CDR3 reads CASSLSPQGANTEAFF. The CDR3 DNA follows: TGTGCCAGCAGTTTATCTCCACAGGGAGCGAACACTGAAGCTTTCTTT.

The rearrangement links TRBV27 to TRBJ2-7, with 9 nucleotides matching TRBD2. V dropped 3 bases and J dropped 4; count of bases not matched to a gene: 4. This CDR3 is 14 amino acids long. Germline CDR1 is MNHEY and CDR2 is SMNVEV (reference sequence). CDR3 amino acids: CASSLNSGRYEQYF. CDR3 DNA sequence: TGTGCCAGCAGTTTGAATAGCGGGAGATACGAGCAGTACTTC.

The gene calls are TRBV2 and TRBJ1-1, with D unresolved. Germline assignment: CDR1 SNHLY and CDR2 FYNNEI. Trimming took off 4 bases at V and 7 bases at J, with 10 bases between the two ends. This CDR3 has 12 amino acids. In DNA, the CDR3 is TGTGCCAGCAGTGCTCGGGAAATTGAAGCTTTCTTT. Protein product: CASSAREIEAFF.

This clone occurred a few times. The V gene is TRBV21-1, the J gene TRBJ2-7; TRBD2 is the table's D call, not checked against the DNA. TRBV21-1 is a pseudogene. The CDR3 is 15 residues long. CDR3 DNA: TGTGCCAGCCAAAAGAGGTGGGAGGAGGACTACGAGCAGTACTTC. It translates to CASQKRWEEDYEQYF.

The V call is TRBV5-6, the J call TRBJ1-4; D ambiguous. Germline V gene data show CDR1 as SGHDT and CDR2 as YYEEEE. The CDR3 has 13 amino acids. Trimming left V 1 base short and J 5 bases short, with 6 bases between. The DNA of the CDR3 is TGTGCCAGCAGCTTGATCGGAAATGAAAAACTGTTTTTT. It translates to CASSLIGNEKLFF.

The chain recombines TRBV5-5 with TRBJ2-7; D may be TRBD1 (5 bases). This CDR3 comprises 13 residues. V lost 5 bases to trimming and J lost 3 bases, with 12 bases between them. Germline-derived CDR1 and CDR2 are SGHKS and YYEKEE (reference sequence). The CDR3 DNA is TGTGCCAGCAGTCAACCTGACAGCTACGAGCAGTACTTC. It encodes CASSQPDSYEQYF.

This clone was detected only a few times. V gene TRBV6-5 combines with J gene TRBJ1-5, with TRBD1 as a possible D gene (6 bases). Germline assignment: CDR1 MNHEY and CDR2 SVGAGI. The CDR3 length is 10 residues. For the CDR3, the DNA is TGTTCCACAGGGTTTCAGCCCCAGCATTTT. Encoded protein: CSTGFQPQHF.

This clone was found once. The CDR3 DNA sequence: TGTGCCAGCAGCCGACTAGCGGGAGGCTCCTACAATGAGCAGTTCTTC. Amino acid sequence: CASSRLAGGSYNEQFF. J is TRBJ2-1 and V is TRBV5-6; TRBD2 matches at 13 bases. J was trimmed by 0 bases and V by 4 bases; bases with no gene match: 1. Germline V lookup: CDR1 SGHDT, CDR2 YYEEEE. The length of the CDR3 is 16 residues.

CDR3 in amino acids: CASSPDRGYSYEQYF. CDR3 coding DNA: TGTGCCAGTAGCCCGGACAGGGGGTATAGCTACGAGCAGTACTTC. The chain uses TRBV19 and TRBJ2-7, with 10 bases fitting TRBD1. This CDR3 region has 15 residues. V lost 6 bases, J lost 3 bases, and 8 bases stayed unmatched. The germline CDR1 and CDR2 sequences are LNHDA and SQIVND (reference sequence).

The chain employs TRBV6-5 and TRBJ2-7; 13 positions match TRBD2. V dropped 6 bases and J dropped 6; count of bases not matched to a gene: 8. From germline, CDR1 is MNHEY and CDR2 SVGAGI. The CDR3 has 15 residues. The CDR3 region has the DNA TGTGCCAGCAGCGCCGGGACTAGCGGGATTCGCGAGCAGTACTTC. This encodes CASSAGTSGIREQYF.

The chain combines TRBV30 with TRBJ1-2; 9 bases fit TRBD1. CDR3 length: 13 amino acids. Trimming cost V 3 bases and J 4 bases; bases outside gene matches: 3. CDR1 GTSNPN and CDR2 SVGIG come from the germline V gene (reference sequence). CDR3 amino acids: CAWSRQGGYGYTF. DNA of the CDR3: TGTGCCTGGAGCCGACAGGGGGGCTATGGCTACACCTTC.

The rearrangement joins TRBV21-1 to TRBJ2-7; the table's D call of TRBD1 was not tested on the DNA. TRBV21-1 is flagged as a pseudogene. The CDR3 covers 15 residues. The CDR3 sequence is CASSNQGSYSYEQYF. CDR3 DNA sequence: TGTGCCAGCAGCAACCAGGGATCTTACTCCTACGAGCAGTACTTC.

This chain uses TRBV5-1 with TRBJ2-5, with D maybe TRBD1 (5 bases). The CDR3 spans 15 residues. V was clipped by 1 base and J by 1 base, with 11 bases between them. Germline CDR1 reads SGHRS; CDR2 reads YFSETQ. CDR3 in amino acids: CASSLQGSRQETQYF. As DNA, the CDR3 is TGCGCCAGCAGCTTGCAGGGCTCGCGCCAAGAGACCCAGTACTTC.

The CDR3 nucleotides read TGTGCCAGCAGCTTATCACCCCAGGGGGACACTGAAGCTTTCTTT. Its translation: CASSLSPQGDTEAFF. V usage is TRBV5-5 and J usage is TRBJ1-1, with 7 bases identical to TRBD1. Unmatched junction bases numbered 7, after V lost 2 bases and J lost 3 bases. CDR1 and CDR2 from the germline V gene are SGHKS and YYEKEE (reference sequence). The CDR3 spans 15 residues.

In its sample, this clone was seen a few times. This chain uses TRBV19 with TRBJ1-5; D gene uncertain. Trimming left V 6 bases short and J 7 bases short, with 16 bases between. Germline V lookup: CDR1 LNHDA, CDR2 SQIVND (reference sequence). The CDR3 has 14 residues. In nucleotides, the CDR3 is TGTGCCAGTAGCGGAGGGTTGGTCCGCCAGCCCCAGCATTTT. Translating gives CASSGGLVRQPQHF.

The chain uses TRBV7-9 and TRBJ1-1; D is undetermined. This CDR3 is built from 16 residues. The V end lost 4 bases, the J end lost 0 bases, and 15 bases lay between the germline ends. The germline V gene encodes CDR1 SEHNR and CDR2 FQNEAQ (reference sequence). In DNA, the CDR3 is TGTGCCAGCAGCTCCCCGGAGTGGGCAGTGAACACTGAAGCTTTCTTT. Protein product: CASSSPEWAVNTEAFF.

This clone has only one observation. The chain links TRBV19 to TRBJ2-7, with 8 bases fitting TRBD1. CDR3 length: 14 amino acids. V gave up 8 bases and J gave up 4 bases; unmatched junction bases: 10. Looked up from germline, CDR1 is LNHDA and CDR2 is SQIVND (reference sequence). CDR3 in DNA: TGTGCCAGTTTTTCAGACAGGGGCAGGTACGAGCAGTACTTC. Its protein is CASFSDRGRYEQYF.

The J gene is TRBJ2-5, the V gene TRBV29-1; D is perhaps TRBD1 (5 bases). V was shortened by 7 bases and J by 5 bases, with 14 bases between the two germline ends. Germline V lookup: CDR1 SQVTM, CDR2 ANQGSEA. This CDR3 region has 12 residues. This CDR3 reads CSAAWGIETQYF. In DNA, the CDR3 is TGCAGCGCCGCGTGGGGCATTGAGACCCAGTACTTC.

This chain uses TRBV11-2 with TRBJ1-1; D unclear. Trimming left V 2 bases short and J 0 bases short, with 10 bases between. This CDR3 spans 15 amino acids. The germline gives CDR1 SGHAT, CDR2 FQNNGV. This CDR3 reads CASSLSAGLNTEAFF. As DNA, the CDR3 is TGTGCCAGCAGCTTATCGGCGGGTTTGAACACTGAAGCTTTCTTT.